This T cell receptor beta chain originates from a study of blood T cell repertoires in COVID-19. Study-level background: Specimens from acute and convalescent COVID-19 originated in the United States, Italy and Spain.

The length of the CDR3 is 14 residues. Per the germline V gene, CDR1 is MGHRA and CDR2 is YSYEKL. The V gene lost 3 bases and the J gene lost 2 bases, with 10 bases spanning the gap. Source study methods: For nucleated cells, counts were estimated from reference gene primer amplification. Measured with immunoSEQ multiplex PCR; TCRdb has only the in-frame clones, and not every one. V, J and clone size were drawn from that table, and D and trimming were deduced from the DNA. Seen here are approximately 300,000 clones, around 89% observed once, and the top ten hold under 0.95%. Sequencing input: peripheral blood. The J gene is TRBJ2-5, the V gene TRBV4-1, with TRBD1 as a possible D gene (5 bases). This TCR came from a man aged 25-45 years with acute or convalescent COVID-19. The CDR3 coding sequence is TGCGCCAGCAGCCATTTGGCAGGGCAAGAGACCCAGTACTTC. Translating it yields CASSHLAGQETQYF.